The rows below give T cell receptor beta chains drawn from one sample of a study of cytomegalovirus exposure and HLA in healthy donors. Assay: immunoSEQ multiplex PCR; the TCRdb copy retains only in-frame clones and omits some. Of around 150,000 clones listed, 75% to 80% are singletons. Input material: PBMCs. Receptors originate from a woman aged 30 to 39 in good health and CMV-seronegative. Each CDR3 is given with its conserved first and last residue. A D gene is named only where the DNA matches it firmly. Rows may omit the clone size; those that give it use once, few, many or a size class.

-	TRBD2	TRBV7-2	TRBJ2-7	TGTGCCAGCAGCCCGGGACTAGCAACTTCCACGCAGTACTTC	CASSPGLATSTQYF
once	-	TRBV2	TRBJ1-6	TGTGCCAGCAGTCCACCGGGACATTATAATTCACCCCTCCACTTT	CASSPPGHYNSPLHF
-	-	TRBV11-2	TRBJ2-3	TGTGCCAGCAGCCCCCGGACCCTGGAGGTAACAGATACGCAGTATTTT	CASSPRTLEVTDTQYF
-	TRBD2	TRBV4-3	TRBJ2-5	TGCGCCAGCAGCCAAGGGATCCTAGCGGGGCAAGAGACCCAGTACTTC	CASSQGILAGQETQYF
-	-	TRBV6-1	TRBJ1-1	TGTGCCAGCAGTGAAGCTGGGGGGTACACTGAAGCTTTCTTT	CASSEAGGYTEAFF
-	TRBD1	TRBV5-5	TRBJ1-5	TGTGCCAGCAGCTTCAGGGGGGCGTACAATCAGCCCCAGCATTTT	CASSFRGAYNQPQHF
-	TRBD1	TRBV7-2	TRBJ2-1	TGTGCCAGCAGCTTAGTGCTACAGGGGGCGCGGAATGAGCAGTTCTTC	CASSLVLQGARNEQFF
-	-	TRBV6-4	TRBJ1-2	TGTGCCAGCAGCCAAGACGGAGACTATGGCTACACCTTC	CASSQDGDYGYTF
-	TRBD1	TRBV19	TRBJ1-6	TGTGCCAGTAGTACCTCACAGGGGAATGGTTCACCCCTCCACTTT	CASSTSQGNGSPLHF
few	TRBD1	TRBV27	TRBJ1-5	TGTGCCAGCAGTTTAATCGGACAGGGCGATCAGCCCCAGCATTTT	CASSLIGQGDQPQHF
-	-	TRBV7-3	TRBJ1-1	TGTGCCAGCAGCTTGTTTGGGGCTAACACTGAAGCTTTCTTT	CASSLFGANTEAFF
-	-	TRBV4-1	TRBJ1-1	TGCGCCAGCAGCCAAGATGGGAGGCTCGAAGCTTTCTTT	CASSQDGRLEAFF
-	TRBD1	TRBV5-1	TRBJ1-1	TGCGCCAGCAGCTTGGGTGGGACAGGTAGGACTGAAGCTTTCTTT	CASSLGGTGRTEAFF
-	-	TRBV10-3	TRBJ2-2	TGTGCCATCAGTAGCAGGGCTATCGCGAACACCGGGGAGCTGTTTTTT	CAISSRAIANTGELFF
-	-	TRBV7-2	TRBJ1-2	TGTGCCAGCAGCCTAATAGCTAACTATGGCTACACCTTC	CASSLIANYGYTF
-	TRBD1	TRBV19	TRBJ2-7	TGTGCCAGTAGCCTACGACAAACGGGACAGGGGACCTACGAGCAGTACTTC	CASSLRQTGQGTYEQYF
few	TRBD1	TRBV6-5	TRBJ1-5	TGTGCCAGCAGTAGACAGGGGAATCAGCCCCAGCATTTT	CASSRQGNQPQHF
-	-	TRBV5-4	TRBJ2-7	TGTGCCAGCAGCCGAACCGGGAACTCCTACGAGCAGTACTTC	CASSRTGNSYEQYF
-	-	TRBV18	TRBJ2-7	TGTGCCAGCTCACCCGACAGAAAAAGGGAGCAGTACTTC	CASSPDRKREQYF
-	-	TRBV5-4	TRBJ2-1	TGTGCCAGCAGCCCGGGACTTCAGCACAATGAGCAGTTCTTC	CASSPGLQHNEQFF
-	TRBD1	TRBV5-1	TRBJ1-5	TGCGCCAGCAGCTTGGGGACAGGGGCGGGAAATCAGCCCCAGCATTTT	CASSLGTGAGNQPQHF
-	-	TRBV7-2	TRBJ2-7	TGTGCCAGCAGCTCCTACCCCAGGGGACCATCTGGATGGGAGCAGTACTTC	CASSSYPRGPSGWEQYF
-	-	TRBV15	TRBJ1-1	TGTGCCACCAGCCCCCCGGGACAAACTACTGAAGCTTTCTTT	CATSPPGQTTEAFF
-	TRBD1	TRBV5-1	TRBJ2-3	TGCGCCAGCAGCACCGGGACAGGGGGTGAGCCTACGCAGTATTTT	CASSTGTGGEPTQYF
-	TRBD1	TRBV25-1	TRBJ1-2	TGTGCCAGCAGTGGATGGGACAGGGGAGACAACTATGGCTACACCTTC	CASSGWDRGDNYGYTF
-	TRBD2	TRBV6-1	TRBJ2-4	TGTGCCAGCAGTGCCTCGACTAGCGGGGGGCCGGGGAACATTCAGTACTTC	CASSASTSGGPGNIQYF
-	-	TRBV27	TRBJ2-7	TGTGCCAGCAGTTTTCGGCAGGGGTCCTCCTACGAGCAGTACTTC	CASSFRQGSSYEQYF
-	TRBD2	TRBV6-1	TRBJ2-2	TGTGCCAGCAGTGCACAGCGGGGGGGTGGGGCGAACACCGGGGAGCTGTTTTTT	CASSAQRGGGANTGELFF
-	TRBD1	TRBV18	TRBJ1-1	TGTGCCAGCTCACCTCAGCCAGGACAGGGAGGCACTGAAGCTTTCTTT	CASSPQPGQGGTEAFF
few	-	TRBV9	TRBJ1-6	TGTGCCAGCAGCGTAGATGGAGGGCGCCCGGATAATAATTCACCCCTCCACTTT	CASSVDGGRPDNNSPLHF
few	TRBD1	TRBV9	TRBJ1-2	TGTGCCAGCAGCCACGGGACAGGGCAGGCCTATGGCTACACCTTC	CASSHGTGQAYGYTF
-	TRBD2	TRBV5-6	TRBJ2-5	TGTGCCAGCAGCTTGTTAGCGGGGGGTCTGGGGGAGACCCAGTACTTC	CASSLLAGGLGETQYF
-	TRBD2	TRBV5-6	TRBJ2-1	TGTGCCAGCCAACAGAGGGACCGGGGGGTTTACAATGAGCAGTTCTTC	CASQQRDRGVYNEQFF
-	-	TRBV6-6	TRBJ1-5	TGTGCCAGCAGCCAGGGAACTAATAGCAATCAGCCCCAGCATTTT	CASSQGTNSNQPQHF
-	-	TRBV6-5	TRBJ1-4	TGTGCCAGCAGTGTTAGAGCCTTTAATGAAAAACTGTTTTTT	CASSVRAFNEKLFF
-	TRBD2	TRBV7-7	TRBJ2-5	TGTGCTAGCAGCTTAGCGGGACATAGGGAGACCCAGTACTTC	CASSLAGHRETQYF
-	-	TRBV21-1	TRBJ2-2	TGTGCCAGCAGCTCTAGCGGGGGCGACACCGGGGAGCTGTTTTTT	CASSSSGGDTGELFF
-	TRBD1	TRBV11-3	TRBJ2-3	TGTGCCAGCAGCGAAGGACAGGGGGCAAGGGATACGCAGTATTTT	CASSEGQGARDTQYF
-	TRBD1	TRBV10-3	TRBJ1-2	TGTGCCAGCTCCCCAGGGGGTGCCTATGGCTACACCTTC	CASSPGGAYGYTF
-	TRBD1	TRBV18	TRBJ1-2	TGTGCCAGCTCAGTTCCGGGACAGGCGAACTATGGCTACACCTTC	CASSVPGQANYGYTF
-	-	TRBV6-1	TRBJ2-6	TGTGCCAGCAGTGAAGGGCTAGCTTCAGGTTCTGGGGCCAACGTCCTGACTTTC	CASSEGLASGSGANVLTF